This T cell receptor (beta chain) originates from a study of tumor-infiltrating lymphocytes in primary liver carcinoma. Germline DNA was extracted alongside blood RNA, which was obtained from unsorted whole blood. Trimming took 8 bases from V and 1 from J, leaving 11 bases between them. The CDR3 spans 13 residues. Germline values: CDR1 SGHNT, CDR2 YENEEA. A primer in the constant region served to generate TCR beta cDNA from about 480 ng of total RNA. Libraries covering TCR beta were generated through three nested multiplex PCR rounds (using a slightly modified ARM-PCR). The first two PCR rounds, around 11 cycles each, used TRBV1-TRBV30 forward primers and a C-beta reverse primer. Using its own MiXCR run on the multiplex PCR reads, TCRdb lists one record per CDR3 protein. The sample includes 310,000 or so distinct CDR3 sequences, around three fifths of them seen just once. This clonotype has a handful of counts. A much larger clone differs from this one at a single base, so this may be a read error.

This rearrangement joins TRBV11-3 to TRBJ2-5, with D possibly matching TRBD2 (5 bases). The sequencing input was peripheral blood. The TCR comes from a woman under 40 with primary liver carcinoma and hepatitis B virus infection. The CDR3 here is CASASLGQETQYF. CDR3 DNA: TGTGCCAGCGCTAGCCTCGGCCAAGAGACCCAGTACTTC.